This is a list of T cell receptor beta chains from one sample in a study of T-cell memory formation after mild COVID-19. In TCRdb, the 5' RACE reads were re-called with MiXCR into one record per CDR3 protein. The sample includes over 350,000 distinct CDR3 sequences, about 15% of them seen just once. The sample comprised PBMCs or a T cell subset sorted from them (not recorded which). These receptors all stem from a man between 18 and 35 years old who had mild COVID-19 (a few samples of this study predate the infection). Cell type and time point are not known. CDR3s include the opening cysteine and the closing phenylalanine or tryptophan. Each record gives: CDR3 DNA, CDR3 protein, J gene, D gene, clone size, V gene. D genes are given only for firm matches. Some rows mark clone size as missing; the rest say once, few, many or name a class of expanded clone.

CDR3nt: TGTGCCAGCAGCCGCGGGGACAGGGTGATCCACGAGCAGTACTTC
CDR3aa: CASSRGDRVIHEQYF
j_gene: TRBJ2-7
d_gene: TRBD1
abundance: few
v_gene: TRBV27

CDR3nt: TGTGCCAGCAGTTCCGGGACTAGCGGGGTCGCAGATACGCAGTATTTT
CDR3aa: CASSSGTSGVADTQYF
j_gene: TRBJ2-3
d_gene: TRBD2
abundance: -
v_gene: TRBV6-2/TRBV6-3

CDR3nt: TGCGCCAGCAGTGAGTCAGGGGCCTCATACGAGCAGTACTTC
CDR3aa: CASSESGASYEQYF
j_gene: TRBJ2-7
d_gene: -
abundance: many
v_gene: TRBV10-1

CDR3nt: TGTGCCAGCAGTTCAGAGGGCCTGACCGGGGAGCTGTTTTTT
CDR3aa: CASSSEGLTGELFF
j_gene: TRBJ2-2
d_gene: -
abundance: many
v_gene: TRBV11-2

CDR3nt: TGCAGTGCTAGGGTTGCCCAGCGGGGGGGCCAGTCTGCAGATACGCAGTATTTT
CDR3aa: CSARVAQRGGQSADTQYF
j_gene: TRBJ2-3
d_gene: TRBD2
abundance: many
v_gene: TRBV20-1

CDR3nt: TGCAGCGCCCAGAGAGGGGTAGATGGCTACACCTTC
CDR3aa: CSAQRGVDGYTF
j_gene: TRBJ1-2
d_gene: -
abundance: few
v_gene: TRBV29-1

CDR3nt: TGTGCCAGCAGCGTAGCTACCGGGGAGCTGTTTTTT
CDR3aa: CASSVATGELFF
j_gene: TRBJ2-2
d_gene: -
abundance: few
v_gene: TRBV9

CDR3nt: TGCAGCGTTGAAAGATGGGTCGGAGAGACCCAGTACTTC
CDR3aa: CSVERWVGETQYF
j_gene: TRBJ2-5
d_gene: -
abundance: -
v_gene: TRBV29-1

CDR3nt: TGCAGTGCAAGCCGCGGGACAGCGGATCAGCCCCAGCATTTT
CDR3aa: CSASRGTADQPQHF
j_gene: TRBJ1-5
d_gene: TRBD1
abundance: few
v_gene: TRBV20-1

CDR3nt: TGTGCCAGCAGTTTGGGAGAGGAGGTCTACGAGCAGTACTTC
CDR3aa: CASSLGEEVYEQYF
j_gene: TRBJ2-7
d_gene: -
abundance: -
v_gene: TRBV12-3/TRBV12-4

CDR3nt: TGCGCCAGCAGCGTACAGGGTGCCAACGAGCAGTACTTC
CDR3aa: CASSVQGANEQYF
j_gene: TRBJ2-7
d_gene: -
abundance: -
v_gene: TRBV5-1

CDR3nt: TGTGCCAGCAGCTTAGTAGGGGAGACTAATGAAAAACTGTTTTTT
CDR3aa: CASSLVGETNEKLFF
j_gene: TRBJ1-4
d_gene: -
abundance: -
v_gene: TRBV7-2

CDR3nt: TGTGCCAGCAGTTACTCGTTGGCGCGTGAAAAACTGTTTTTT
CDR3aa: CASSYSLAREKLFF
j_gene: TRBJ1-4
d_gene: -
abundance: few
v_gene: TRBV6-5

CDR3nt: TGTGCCAGCAGTTTAACAGGGATCTCAGAGACCCAGTACTTC
CDR3aa: CASSLTGISETQYF
j_gene: TRBJ2-5
d_gene: -
abundance: few
v_gene: TRBV12-3/TRBV12-4